Here is one T cell receptor (beta chain) with its context. This clonotype was observed a single time. The antigen it recognizes is unknown. At one of its ends the junction is not consistent with the germline gene, which may arise from a read error. Libraries were built with 5' RACE. Sequenced using a NextSeq 500. Unique molecular identifiers were attached to individual cDNA molecules in the TCR library protocol so that sequencing error and PCR bias could be corrected. Both TCR alpha and beta chains were sequenced, and tight co-correlation was observed between alpha and beta sequence abundances in each sample. Under the source paper's analysis protocol: V gene, J gene and CDR3 annotation of TCR sequences was performed with Decombinator V4. TCRs were defined as expanded if a significant change between any two time points was detected under a Poisson model with p below 0.0001. TCR abundances were normalised to the total number of TCRs sequenced per sample and expressed as counts per million. MAIT TCRs were defined by TRAV1-2 paired with TRAJ12, TRAJ20 or TRAJ33, and iNKT TCRs by TRAV10 paired with TRAJ18. VDJdb, accessed 1 November 2021, was searched for CMV, EBV and SARS-CoV-2 annotated TCRs, with TCRs annotated for multiple antigens excluded. TCRdb ran its own pipeline on the public reads, namely fastp trimming at Q25 and MiXCR clone calling, and kept in-frame beta chains. For every CDR3 protein sequence, its rows merge into one entry that carries the most common genes and DNA. The V and J calls were determined by TCRdb, not by the authors. Here the sample has tens of thousands of distinct CDR3 sequences; 3.5% to 4% occur a single time. More than 8.5% of the sample lies in the top ten.

The study was a case-control design nested within a healthcare worker cohort in London, UK, with weekly nasopharyngeal swab PCR tests and blood sampling. Healthcare workers were recruited during the week of the UK lockdown, between 23 and 31 March 2020, and followed weekly for up to roughly 15 weeks. CDR3 length: 15 amino acids, cysteine to phenylalanine. The kept DNA is CDR3 alone, 45 bases in frame from the first base. Looking up the germline V gene (reference sequence) yields CDR1 SSHAT and CDR2 FNYEAQ. These data belong to a study of early T cells in non-severe SARS-CoV-2 infection listed by TCRdb under 2021. Background on the whole study: Because TCR sequencing relied on bulk RNA taken from unsorted whole blood, pairing of alpha and beta chains was not possible.

What the authors observed across the whole study: VDJdb matching was skewed toward anti-spike CD8 responses, so virus-specific expansions were likely underestimated and private and CD4 specificities were missed.

Rearrangement joined TRBV7-7 to TRBJ2-1; a weak D assignment points to TRBD2 (5 bases agree). The sequence was collected from an adult who was a healthcare worker with PCR-confirmed SARS-CoV-2 infection or an uninfected control (not recorded which). Sample: whole blood. The DNA is TGTGCTAGCAGCTTATCCCTAGCAGAGAACAATGAGCAGTTCTTC. The translation is CASSLSLAENNEQFF.